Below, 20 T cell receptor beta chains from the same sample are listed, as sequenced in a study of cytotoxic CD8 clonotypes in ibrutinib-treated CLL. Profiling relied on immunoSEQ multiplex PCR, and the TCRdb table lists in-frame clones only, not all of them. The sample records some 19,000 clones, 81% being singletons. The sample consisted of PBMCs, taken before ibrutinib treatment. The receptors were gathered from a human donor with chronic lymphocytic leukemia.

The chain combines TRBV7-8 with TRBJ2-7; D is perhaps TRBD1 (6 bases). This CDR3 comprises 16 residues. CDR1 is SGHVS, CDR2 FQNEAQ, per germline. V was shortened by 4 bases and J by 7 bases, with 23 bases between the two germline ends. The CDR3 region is CASSSPGRGSHLEQYF. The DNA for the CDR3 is TGTGCCAGCAGCTCCCCGGGCAGGGGATCACATTTGGAGCAGTACTTC.

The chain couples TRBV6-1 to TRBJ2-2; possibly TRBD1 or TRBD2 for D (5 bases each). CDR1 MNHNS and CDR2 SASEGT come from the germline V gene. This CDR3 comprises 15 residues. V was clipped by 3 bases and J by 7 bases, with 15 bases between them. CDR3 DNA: TGTGCCAGCAGTGATAGACAGAACCGGGGCGGGGAGCTGTTTTTT. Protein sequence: CASSDRQNRGGELFF.

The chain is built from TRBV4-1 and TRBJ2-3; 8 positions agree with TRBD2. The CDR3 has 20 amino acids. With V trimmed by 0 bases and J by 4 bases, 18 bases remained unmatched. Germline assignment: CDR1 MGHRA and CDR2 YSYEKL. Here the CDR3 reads CASSQEDLGGAGGVPDTQYF. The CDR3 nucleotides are TGCGCCAGCAGCCAAGAGGACCTCGGGGGTGCCGGGGGGGTCCCAGATACGCAGTATTTT.

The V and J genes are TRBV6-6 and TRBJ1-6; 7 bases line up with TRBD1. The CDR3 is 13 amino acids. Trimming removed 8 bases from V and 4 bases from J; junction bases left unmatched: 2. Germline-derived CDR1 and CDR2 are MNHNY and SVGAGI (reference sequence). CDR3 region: CASRDSYNSPLHF. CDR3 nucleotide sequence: TGTGCCAGCCGGGACAGTTATAATTCACCCCTCCACTTT.

CDR3 loop: CAWSVLEGTDTQYF. As DNA, the CDR3 is TGTGCCTGGAGTGTACTTGAGGGAACAGATACGCAGTATTTT. V and J are TRBV30 and TRBJ2-3, with a tentative D call TRBD2 (5 bases). Deletions cut 0 bases from V and 3 bases from J, with 10 bases between. CDR1 is GTSNPN, CDR2 SVGIG, per germline (reference sequence). This CDR3 is 14 amino acids long.

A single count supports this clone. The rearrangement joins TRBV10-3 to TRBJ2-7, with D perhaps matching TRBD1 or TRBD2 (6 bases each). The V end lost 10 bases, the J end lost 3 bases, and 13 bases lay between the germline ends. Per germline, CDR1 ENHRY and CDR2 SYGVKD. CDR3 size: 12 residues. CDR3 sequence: CATRDIDYEQYF. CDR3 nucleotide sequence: TGTGCCACGCGGGACATAGACTACGAGCAGTACTTC.

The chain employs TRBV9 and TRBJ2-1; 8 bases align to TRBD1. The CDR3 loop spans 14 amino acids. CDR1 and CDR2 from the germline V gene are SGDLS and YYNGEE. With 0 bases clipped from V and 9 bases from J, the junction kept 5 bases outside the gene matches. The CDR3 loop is CASSVGGTGGEQFF. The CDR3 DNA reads TGTGCCAGCAGCGTAGGTGGGACAGGCGGTGAGCAGTTCTTC. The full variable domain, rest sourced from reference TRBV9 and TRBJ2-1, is DSGVTQTPKHLITATGQRVTLRCSPRSGDLSVYWYQQSLDQGLQFLIQYYNGEERAKGNILERFSAQQFPDLHSELNLSSLELGDSALYFCASSVGGTGGEQFFGPGTRLTVL.

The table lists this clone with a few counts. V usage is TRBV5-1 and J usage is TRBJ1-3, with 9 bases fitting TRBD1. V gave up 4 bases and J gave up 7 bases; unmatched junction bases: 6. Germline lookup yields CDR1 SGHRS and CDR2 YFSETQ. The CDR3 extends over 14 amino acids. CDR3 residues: CASSAGTGSNTIYF. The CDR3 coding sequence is TGCGCCAGCAGCGCCGGGACAGGGTCGAACACCATATATTTT.

The CDR3 DNA reads TGTGCCTGGACGAGGGTGGGGGCCACCTCTGGAAACACCATATATTTT. Translating gives CAWTRVGATSGNTIYF. The chain links TRBV30 to TRBJ1-3; tentatively, D is TRBD1 (6 bases). CDR1 is GTSNPN and CDR2 is SVGIG in the germline V gene (reference sequence). This CDR3 contains 16 residues. The V end lost 4 bases, the J end lost 0 bases, and 16 bases lay between the germline ends. Together with reference TRBV30 and TRBJ1-3, the CDR3 gives the full variable domain: SQTIHQWPATLVQPVGSPLSLECTVEGTSNPNLYWYRQAAGRGLQLLFYSVGIGQISSEVPQNLSASRPQDRQFILSSKKLLLSDSGFYLCAWTRVGATSGNTIYFGEGSWLTVV.

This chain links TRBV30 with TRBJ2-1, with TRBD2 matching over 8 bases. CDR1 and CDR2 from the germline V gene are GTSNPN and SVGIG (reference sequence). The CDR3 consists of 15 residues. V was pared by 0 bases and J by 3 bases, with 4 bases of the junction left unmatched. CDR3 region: CAWSVGGGFYNEQFF. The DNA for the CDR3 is TGTGCCTGGAGTGTAGGCGGGGGGTTCTACAATGAGCAGTTCTTC.

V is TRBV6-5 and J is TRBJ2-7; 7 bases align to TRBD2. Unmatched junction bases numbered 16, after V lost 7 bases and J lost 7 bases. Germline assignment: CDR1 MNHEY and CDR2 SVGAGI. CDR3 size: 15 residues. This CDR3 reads CASTRGEGAGGEQYF. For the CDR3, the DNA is TGTGCCAGCACCCGAGGGGAGGGTGCGGGTGGAGAGCAGTACTTC.

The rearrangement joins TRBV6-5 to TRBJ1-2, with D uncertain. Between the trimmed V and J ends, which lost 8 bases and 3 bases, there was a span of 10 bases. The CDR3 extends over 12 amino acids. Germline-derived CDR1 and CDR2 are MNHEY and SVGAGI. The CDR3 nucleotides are TGTGCCAGCGGGAGTGTAGACTATGGCTACACCTTC. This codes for CASGSVDYGYTF.

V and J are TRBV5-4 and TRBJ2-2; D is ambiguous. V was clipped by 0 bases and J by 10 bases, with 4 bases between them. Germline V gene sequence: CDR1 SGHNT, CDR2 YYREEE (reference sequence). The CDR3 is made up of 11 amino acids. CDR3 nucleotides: TGTGCCAGCAGCTTGGCACAGGAGCTGTTTTTT. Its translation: CASSLAQELFF.

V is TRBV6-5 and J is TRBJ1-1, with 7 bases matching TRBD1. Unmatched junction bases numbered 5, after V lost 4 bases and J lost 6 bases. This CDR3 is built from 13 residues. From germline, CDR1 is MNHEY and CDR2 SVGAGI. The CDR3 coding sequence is TGTGCCAGCAGTTCCTGGGACAGAGCTGAAGCTTTCTTT. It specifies CASSSWDRAEAFF.

CDR3 in DNA: TGTGCCATCAGTGATGGACAGGTCATCGCCCCCTCCTCCGGAAACACCATATATTTT. This gives the protein CAISDGQVIAPSSGNTIYF. The chain has TRBV10-3 and TRBJ1-3; 7 positions match TRBD1. The length of the CDR3 is 19 residues. The germline V gene has CDR1 ENHRY and CDR2 SYGVKD. The V and J ends lost 3 bases and 4 bases, in that order; junction bases with no gene match: 18.

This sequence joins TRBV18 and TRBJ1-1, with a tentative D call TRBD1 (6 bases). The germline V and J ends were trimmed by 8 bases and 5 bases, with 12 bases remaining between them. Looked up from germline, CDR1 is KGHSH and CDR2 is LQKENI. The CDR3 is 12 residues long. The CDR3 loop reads CASETRGTEAFF. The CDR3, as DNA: TGTGCCAGCGAGACAAGGGGGACTGAAGCTTTCTTT.

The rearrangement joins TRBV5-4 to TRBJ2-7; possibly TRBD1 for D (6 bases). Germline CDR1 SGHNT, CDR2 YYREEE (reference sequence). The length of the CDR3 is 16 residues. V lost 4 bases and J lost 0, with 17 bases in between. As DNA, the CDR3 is TGTGCCAGCAGCGGGGGCCCCAGCGCAGTCTCCTACGAGCAGTACTTC. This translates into CASSGGPSAVSYEQYF.

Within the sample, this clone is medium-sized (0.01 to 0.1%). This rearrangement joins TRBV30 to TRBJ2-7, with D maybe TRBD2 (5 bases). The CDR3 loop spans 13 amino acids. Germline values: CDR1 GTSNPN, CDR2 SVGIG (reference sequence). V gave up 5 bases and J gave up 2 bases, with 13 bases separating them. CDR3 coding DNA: TGTGCCTGGGAGTACGGGGAAACCTACGAGCAGTACTTC. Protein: CAWEYGETYEQYF.

The CDR3 loop reads CASSLATENYGYTF. The CDR3 DNA sequence: TGCGCCAGCAGCTTGGCCACGGAAAACTATGGCTACACCTTC. The chain uses TRBV5-1 and TRBJ1-2, with unresolved D. The CDR3 is made up of 14 amino acids. CDR1 and CDR2 from the germline V gene are SGHRS and YFSETQ. Trimming removed 0 bases from V and 2 bases from J, with 8 bases in between.

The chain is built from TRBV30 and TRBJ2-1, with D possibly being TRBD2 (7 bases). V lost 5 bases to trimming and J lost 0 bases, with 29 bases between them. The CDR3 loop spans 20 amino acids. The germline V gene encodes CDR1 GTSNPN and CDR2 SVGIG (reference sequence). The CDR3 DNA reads TGTGCCTGGTCAGGAGGGGAGGGACAAGGAAAGAGATTCTCCTACAATGAGCAGTTCTTC. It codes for CAWSGGEGQGKRFSYNEQFF.